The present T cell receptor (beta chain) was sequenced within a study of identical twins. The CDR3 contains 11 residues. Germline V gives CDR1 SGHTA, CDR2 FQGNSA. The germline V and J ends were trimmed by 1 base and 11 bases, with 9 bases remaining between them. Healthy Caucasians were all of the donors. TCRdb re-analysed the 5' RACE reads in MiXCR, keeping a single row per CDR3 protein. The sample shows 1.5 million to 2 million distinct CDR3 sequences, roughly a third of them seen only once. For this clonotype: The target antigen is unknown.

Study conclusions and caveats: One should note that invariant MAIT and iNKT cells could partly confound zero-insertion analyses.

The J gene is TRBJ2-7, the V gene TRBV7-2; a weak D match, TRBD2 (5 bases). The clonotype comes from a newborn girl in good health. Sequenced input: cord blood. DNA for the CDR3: TGTGCCAGCAGCTTAGGCAACGGGGAGTACTTC. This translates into CASSLGNGEYF.